The T cell receptor beta chain described here comes from a study of blood T cells in healthy people across ages (dated by TCRdb to the mid-2010s). Regarding the complete study: In model experiments, template switching captured roughly one uniquely barcoded TCR beta cDNA molecule for every two T cells. Age-related changes in TCR beta repertoire diversity were measured in the study by deep sequencing normalized with unique cDNA molecular identifiers. The donors were divided into four age groups: young (average 16 years), middle-aged (around 41), aged (approximately 62) and long-lived (about 84). The study analyzed two additional independent replicas of 1 million unique cDNA reads from the same blood draw for two donors, one aged 18 to 30 and one aged 80 or older. What the study reported, not specific to this receptor: Bulk unsorted PBMC profiling prevented conclusive comparison of naive and antigen-experienced compartments. Estimates of total diversity based on one million sequenced T cells were considered lower bounds and underestimates. Donor CMV infection status was unknown, potentially confounding age-related changes in expanded clonotypes. The long-lived group showed more naive CD4+ T cells, fewer expanded clones and increased TCR diversity than the aged group, suggesting age selection. Observed TCR beta diversity per million T cells fell roughly linearly with age, and a significant reduction was already apparent by age roughly 40. Observed TCR beta diversity correlated strongly with the percentage of naive T cells measured by flow cytometry.

V and J lose 4 bases and 3 bases, and a span of 13 bases separates them. Reading the germline V gene gives CDR1 SGHRS and CDR2 YFSETQ. Reading from cysteine to phenylalanine, the CDR3 counts 14 amino acids. The only DNA kept is the CDR3, 42 bases in frame from the first base. Donors were 40 or so systemically healthy Caucasian individuals from Russia aged roughly 6 to 100 years. About 10 milliliters of peripheral blood were collected from each donor into EDTA-treated Vacutainer tubes. Ficoll-Paque density-gradient centrifugation was used to isolate PBMCs, with at least 6 million per sample. Trizol reagent was used to extract total RNA from PBMCs, with at least 5.5 micrograms per sample. For every donor, flow cytometry on a PBMC aliquot measured the percentage of naive CD45RAhigh/CD27high T cells. A note on this clonotype: The specificity of this receptor is unknown. It has no much larger one-base neighbor in the sample; base qualities were not kept.

Preparation of the library involved 5' RACE. For sequencing, an Illumina HiSeq 2500 was employed. A second about 6 to 11 cycle PCR used a sample-barcoded 5' primer and a J-beta primer mix. Each TCR beta cDNA molecule received a unique molecular identifier from a template-switch 5' adaptor carrying 12 random nucleotides. At least 2.5 million CDR3-containing paired-end reads were obtained from each sample. All of the RNA was converted into first-strand cDNA using the Mint cDNA synthesis kit, with a TRBC-specific oligonucleotide serving as the primer. All cDNA was treated with uracil-DNA glycosylase and then went through a first 18-cycle PCR with the universal primers M1SS and BC2_uni_R. On the authors' methods: For normalization, 1 million high-quality reads, each with a distinct molecular identifier, were randomly selected from each sample. Reads with shared molecular identifiers were discarded instead of being binned into consensus sequences. MiTCR, run with a Q25 quality threshold and the strictest error-elimination algorithm, handled CDR3 identification, clonotype clustering and error correction. A nonparametric unseen species model with Euler transformation was used to estimate lower-bound total TCR beta diversity. Clones were called with MiXCR by TCRdb after fastp trimmed the public reads at Q25, and only in-frame beta chains were retained. Under each unique CDR3 protein, matching rows form one entry showing the most common genes and DNA. These V and J calls rely on TCRdb rather than the paper's analysis. In this sample the table shows approximately 800,000 distinct CDR3 sequences, 25% of which occur a single time. The biggest ten clones account for under 4.5% of the sample.

These data also formed part of another study, on T cells of mothers and their children. The second investigation adds: Donors were nine systemically healthy Caucasian individuals: three mothers and their six children. cDNA synthesis consumed the entire amount of extracted RNA, loaded at approximately 1.4 ug RNA in each 15 ul reaction. In the second PCR, the M1S primer added sample barcodes and 2-4 random nucleotides. Each mother yielded over 8.5 million TCR beta CDR3 reads and each child some 3 million reads. TCR recombination output is similarly shaped by thymic selection in related and unrelated pairs, with a minor effect exerted by inherited differences. Normalized repertoire overlap was always slightly but never significantly higher in related than unrelated mother-child pairs. No persistent microchimeric T cell clones were found, with a detection sensitivity of approximately 100 clones per million clonotypes. In the study, deep NGS was used to compare the TCR beta repertoires of mothers and children, and features distinguishing related mother-child pairs from unrelated individuals were sought. Mothers averaged around 43 +/- 4 years of age and children averaged approximately 12 +/- 4 years. After adapter ligation with NEBNext reagents, the libraries were sequenced on Illumina HiSeq 2000 with 100+100 nt paired-end reads. To prevent cross-contamination, the mother and child libraries were prepared a month apart and were sequenced in separate runs. Each donor had between 500,000 and 2,000,000 distinct TCR beta clonotypes identified. Naive TCR beta clonotypes were estimated from low-frequency clonotypes matched to each donor's FACS-determined naive share, without sorting.

Recombination joined TRBV5-1 with TRBJ1-1, and the D gene may be TRBD1, 5 bases matching. This TCR was recovered from a boy between 5 and 17 years old in good health. What was sequenced was blood. The nucleotide sequence reads TGCGCCAGCAGCCTCGGGGGTGATGACACTGAAGCTTTCTTT. Translated, it gives CASSLGGDDTEAFF.